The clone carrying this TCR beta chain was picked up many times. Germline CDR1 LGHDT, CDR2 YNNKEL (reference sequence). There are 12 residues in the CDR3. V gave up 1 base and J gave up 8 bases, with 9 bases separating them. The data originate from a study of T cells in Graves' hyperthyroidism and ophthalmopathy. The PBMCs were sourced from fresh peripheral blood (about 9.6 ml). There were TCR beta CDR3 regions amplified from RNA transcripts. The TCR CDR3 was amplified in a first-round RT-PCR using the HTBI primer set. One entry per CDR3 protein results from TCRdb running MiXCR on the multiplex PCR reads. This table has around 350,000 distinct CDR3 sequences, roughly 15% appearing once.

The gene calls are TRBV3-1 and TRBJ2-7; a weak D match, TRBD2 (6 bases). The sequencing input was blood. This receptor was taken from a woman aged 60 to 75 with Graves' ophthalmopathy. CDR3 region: CASSQVEGQQYF. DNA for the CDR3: TGTGCCAGCAGCCAAGTGGAGGGCCAGCAGTACTTC.